This T cell receptor (beta chain) was recovered during a study of blood T cell repertoires in COVID-19. With V trimmed by 1 base and J by 4 bases, 0 bases remained unmatched. There are 14 residues in the CDR3. Germline assignment: CDR1 SEHNR and CDR2 FQNEAQ (reference sequence). The protocol was immunoSEQ multiplex PCR, while the TCRdb copy is restricted to in-frame clones and leaves out a portion. Seen here are roughly 180,000 clones, more than 80% observed once, and the top ten hold approximately 11%. This clone was picked up a small number of times. The rearrangement links TRBV7-9 to TRBJ2-3, with 9 bases aligning to TRBD2. This receptor was identified in a woman in her thirties or forties with COVID-19, enrolled during active disease. The material sequenced was peripheral blood. CDR3 loop: CASSLGGGADTQYF. The CDR3 DNA sequence: TGTGCCAGCAGCTTAGGCGGGGGGGCAGATACGCAGTATTTT.